The clone carrying this T cell receptor (beta chain) was seen ten or more times. No antigen is known for it. The investigators amplified TCR beta CDR3 regions from RNA transcripts. The TCR CDR3 was amplified in a first-round RT-PCR using the HTBI primer set. TCRdb itself ran the multiplex PCR reads through MiXCR, one entry per CDR3 protein. The profile shows some 350,000 distinct CDR3 sequences, roughly 15% of them singletons. This sample is part of a study of T cells in Graves' hyperthyroidism and ophthalmopathy. It was uncontrolled infection, other autoimmune disease, pregnancy or lactation that excluded patients. It was 8 to 10 ml of fresh peripheral blood that supplied the PBMCs. The CDR3 is 14 amino acids. In germline, CDR1 is MDHEN, CDR2 SYDVKM. Deletions cut 7 bases from V and 7 bases from J, with 14 bases between. General study points: For ophthalmopathy, model prediction preceded onset by a median around 7 months.

The receptor was isolated from a woman aged 40 to 55 with Graves' ophthalmopathy. The sequenced sample was blood. The chain carries TRBV28 and TRBJ1-6; D is unresolved. CDR3 amino acids: CASTQLGGNSPLHF. The CDR3 DNA is TGTGCCAGCACTCAGCTGGGAGGAAATTCACCCCTCCACTTT.